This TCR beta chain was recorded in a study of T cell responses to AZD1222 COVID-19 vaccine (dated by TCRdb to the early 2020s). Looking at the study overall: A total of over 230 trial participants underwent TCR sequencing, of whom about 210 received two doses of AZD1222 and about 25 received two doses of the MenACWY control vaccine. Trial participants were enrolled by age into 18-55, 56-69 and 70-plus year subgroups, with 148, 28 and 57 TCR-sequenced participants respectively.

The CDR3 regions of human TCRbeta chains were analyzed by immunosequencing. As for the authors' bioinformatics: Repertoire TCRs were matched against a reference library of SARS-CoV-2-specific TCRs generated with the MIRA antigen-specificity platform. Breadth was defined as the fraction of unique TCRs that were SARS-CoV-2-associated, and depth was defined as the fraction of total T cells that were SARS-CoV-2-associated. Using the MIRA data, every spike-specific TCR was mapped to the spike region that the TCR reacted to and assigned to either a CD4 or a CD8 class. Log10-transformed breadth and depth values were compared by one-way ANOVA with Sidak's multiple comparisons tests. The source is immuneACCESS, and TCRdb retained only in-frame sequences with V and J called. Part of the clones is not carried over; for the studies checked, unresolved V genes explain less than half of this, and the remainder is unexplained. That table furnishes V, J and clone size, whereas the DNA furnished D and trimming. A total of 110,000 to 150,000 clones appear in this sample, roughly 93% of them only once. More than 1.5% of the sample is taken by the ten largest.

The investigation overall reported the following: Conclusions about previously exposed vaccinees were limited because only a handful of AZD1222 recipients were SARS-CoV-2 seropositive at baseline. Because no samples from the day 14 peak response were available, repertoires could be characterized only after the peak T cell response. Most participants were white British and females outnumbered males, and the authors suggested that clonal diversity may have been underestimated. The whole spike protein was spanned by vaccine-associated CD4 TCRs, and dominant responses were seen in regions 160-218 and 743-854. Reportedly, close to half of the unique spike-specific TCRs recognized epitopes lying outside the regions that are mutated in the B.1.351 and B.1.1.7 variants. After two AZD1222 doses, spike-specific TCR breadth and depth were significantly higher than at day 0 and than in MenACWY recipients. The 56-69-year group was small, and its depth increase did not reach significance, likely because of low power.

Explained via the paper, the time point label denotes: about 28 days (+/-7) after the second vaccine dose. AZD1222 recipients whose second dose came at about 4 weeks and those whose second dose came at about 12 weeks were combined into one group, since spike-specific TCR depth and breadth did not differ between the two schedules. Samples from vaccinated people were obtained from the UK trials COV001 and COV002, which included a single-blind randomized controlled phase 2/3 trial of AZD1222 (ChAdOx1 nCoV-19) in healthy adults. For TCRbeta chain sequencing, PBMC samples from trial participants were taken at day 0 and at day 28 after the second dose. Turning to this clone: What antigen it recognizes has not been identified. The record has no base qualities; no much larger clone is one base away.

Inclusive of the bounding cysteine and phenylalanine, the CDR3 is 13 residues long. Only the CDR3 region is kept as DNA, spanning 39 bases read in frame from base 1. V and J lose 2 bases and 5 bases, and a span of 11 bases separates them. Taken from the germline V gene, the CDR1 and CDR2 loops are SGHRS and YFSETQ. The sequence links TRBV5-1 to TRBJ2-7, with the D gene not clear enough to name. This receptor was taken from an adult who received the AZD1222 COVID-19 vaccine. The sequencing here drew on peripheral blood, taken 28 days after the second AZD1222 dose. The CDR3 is CASSFPSGDEQYF. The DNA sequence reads TGCGCCAGCAGCTTCCCTTCTGGGGACGAGCAGTACTTC.